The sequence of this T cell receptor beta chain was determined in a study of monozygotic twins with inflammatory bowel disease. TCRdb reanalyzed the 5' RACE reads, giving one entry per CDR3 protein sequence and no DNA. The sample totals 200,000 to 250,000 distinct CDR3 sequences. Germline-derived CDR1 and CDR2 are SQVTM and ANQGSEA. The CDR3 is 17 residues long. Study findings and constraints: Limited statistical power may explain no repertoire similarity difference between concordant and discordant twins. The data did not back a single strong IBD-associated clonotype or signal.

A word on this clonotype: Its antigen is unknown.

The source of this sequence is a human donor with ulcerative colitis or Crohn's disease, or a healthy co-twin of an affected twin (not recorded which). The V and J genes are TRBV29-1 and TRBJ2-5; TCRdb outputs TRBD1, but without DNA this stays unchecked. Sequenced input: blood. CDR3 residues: CSVSGIRDESLQETQYF.